This T cell receptor beta chain was obtained from a study of blood T cell repertoires in COVID-19. For the study at large: Sources were T cells, B-cell-depleted T cells, or PBMCs; the material itself was cDNA or gDNA.

CDR3 length: 14 residues. CDR1 LNHNV and CDR2 YYDKDF come from the germline V gene (reference sequence). Trimming stripped 3 bases from V and 9 bases from J, with 12 bases between. In the study's own analysis: Researchers report that nucleated cell counts were estimated from reference gene primer amplification. The table came from immunoSEQ multiplex PCR; TCRdb's copy has only in-frame clones and leaves some out. The DNA gave D and trimming, while V, J and clone size come from that table. This sample has under 450,000 clones; approximately 88% occur once, and the top ten carry roughly 13%. V usage is TRBV15 and J usage is TRBJ1-6; no clear D gene. This clonotype originated in a woman between 45 and 65 years old with COVID-19, enrolled during active disease. Sequencing was performed on peripheral blood. The CDR3 here is CATSRAAGFSPLHF. The CDR3 nucleotides are TGTGCCACCAGCAGGGCCGCGGGATTTTCACCCCTCCACTTT.